What follows are 21 T cell receptor beta chains derived from one specimen sequenced in a study of CD8+ T cells in alopecia areata. Investigators isolated RNA and reverse transcribed it into cDNA to act as the sequencing template. Sequencing was performed with immunoSEQ multiplex PCR; in TCRdb, only in-frame clones are kept and a portion is missing. The sample includes some 240,000 clones, more than 45% seen only once; the top ten take more than 1.5%. Treatment here: oral pan-JAK inhibitor, 5-10 mg twice daily. The sample consisted of CD4+ T cells sorted from blood, taken at week 4, from a patient treated with tofacitinib. These receptors were collected from a human donor with alopecia areata.

The chain links TRBV5-1 to TRBJ2-1, with TRBD1 matching over 9 bases. Germline V lookup: CDR1 SGHRS, CDR2 YFSETQ. The CDR3 covers 16 residues. V shed 4 bases and J 5 bases; nucleotides not matched to a gene: 10. DNA for the CDR3: TGCGCCAGCAGCCCGGCAACCGGGACAGGGAACAATGAGCAGTTCTTC. This translates into CASSPATGTGNNEQFF.

With respect to this clone: It may be a read error: a sequence one base away is much more abundant. The chain is built from TRBV7-8 and TRBJ2-7, with 7 bases that match TRBD1. J lost 0 bases, V lost 1 base, and 0 bases had no gene match. Looked up from germline, CDR1 is SGHVS and CDR2 is FQNEAQ. The CDR3 is 14 amino acids. DNA for the CDR3: TGTGCCAGCAGCTTAGACAGGGGCTCCTACGAGCAGTACTTC. This gives the protein CASSLDRGSYEQYF.

V is TRBV5-6 and J is TRBJ2-3; the D is unclear. Germline-derived CDR1 and CDR2 are SGHDT and YYEEEE. The CDR3 runs to 13 residues. Trimming pared 0 bases from V and 4 bases from J, leaving 6 bases between. The CDR3 DNA reads as TGTGCCAGCAGCTTGGACCGGCCAGATACGCAGTATTTT. It specifies CASSLDRPDTQYF.

The chain is built from TRBV10-3 and TRBJ2-5; the D gene is possibly TRBD2 (5 bases). This CDR3 region has 15 residues. Trimming took off 0 bases at V and 5 bases at J, with 13 bases between the two ends. Germline CDR1 is ENHRY and CDR2 is SYGVKD. DNA of the CDR3: TGTGCCATCAGTGAGTCGCCACTAGTTGGGGAGACCCAGTACTTC. Translation gives CAISESPLVGETQYF.

The chain is built from TRBV6-5 and TRBJ1-6; D perhaps matches TRBD1 (5 bases). The germline V and J ends were trimmed by 7 bases and 5 bases, with 9 bases remaining between them. In germline, CDR1 is MNHEY, CDR2 SVGAGI. The CDR3 spans 13 residues. The CDR3 DNA follows: TGTGCCAGCAAAGCGGGACATAATTCACCCCTCCACTTT. Translated, it gives CASKAGHNSPLHF.

The chain couples TRBV5-1 to TRBJ2-5, with D perhaps matching TRBD1 (6 bases). Germline V gene sequence: CDR1 SGHRS, CDR2 YFSETQ. The V and J ends lost 4 bases and 3 bases respectively, with 7 bases between them. This CDR3 region has 12 residues. The CDR3 protein is CASSPGEETQYF. In DNA form, the CDR3 reads TGCGCCAGCAGCCCAGGGGAAGAGACCCAGTACTTC.

The gene calls are TRBV7-3 and TRBJ2-3; TRBD2 matches 9 bases. J gave up 2 bases and V 5 bases, and 5 bases lay outside the gene matches. The CDR3 contains 15 residues. Germline CDR1 and CDR2: SGHTA and FQGTGA. The CDR3 sequence: CASSHPGLATDTQYF. The CDR3 DNA sequence: TGTGCCAGCAGCCATCCGGGACTAGCCACAGATACGCAGTATTTT.

V is TRBV9 and J is TRBJ1-6; D might be TRBD1 (5 bases). Germline assignment: CDR1 SGDLS and CDR2 YYNGEE. V lost 1 base and J lost 10, with 18 bases in between. This CDR3 spans 16 amino acids. The CDR3 DNA follows: TGTGCCAGCAGCGTATCCCCCTCGACAGCTAGCTCACCCCTCCACTTT. The encoded protein is CASSVSPSTASSPLHF.

This chain connects TRBV29-1 to TRBJ1-1; maybe TRBD1 (6 bases). Germline V gene sequence: CDR1 SQVTM, CDR2 ANQGSEA. The V and J ends lost 7 bases and 1 base respectively, with 10 bases between them. The CDR3 consists of 12 residues. CDR3 loop: CSAGEGNTEAFF. As DNA, the CDR3 is TGCAGCGCAGGGGAAGGGAACACTGAAGCTTTCTTT. The full variable domain, completed using reference TRBV29-1 and TRBJ1-1, is SAVISQKPSRDICQRGTSLTIQCQVDSQVTMMFWYRQQPGQSLTLIATANQGSEATYESGFVIDKFPISRPNLTFSTLTVSNMSPEDSSIYLCSAGEGNTEAFFGQGTRLTVV.

This clone was detected once. The rearrangement links TRBV5-6 to TRBJ2-1; D ambiguous. Germline CDR1 and CDR2: SGHDT and YYEEEE. With 0 bases removed from V and 5 bases from J, the gap between germline ends came to 6 bases. This CDR3 is 13 amino acids long. The CDR3 nucleotides are TGTGCCAGCAGCTTGGTTTCTAACAATGAGCAGTTCTTC. Translating gives CASSLVSNNEQFF.

This chain connects TRBV9 to TRBJ2-5; the D gene could be TRBD1 or TRBD2 (5 bases each). The V and J ends lost 0 bases and 2 bases respectively, with 11 bases between them. Germline V gene data show CDR1 as SGDLS and CDR2 as YYNGEE. This CDR3 is 15 amino acids long. The CDR3: CASSVGWGRQETQYF. The CDR3 DNA reads TGTGCCAGCAGCGTAGGTTGGGGGAGACAAGAGACCCAGTACTTC.

This clone was found once. The chain couples TRBV11-2 to TRBJ2-6, with 9 nucleotides matching TRBD1. CDR1 SGHAT and CDR2 FQNNGV come from the germline V gene. Germline trimming cut 4 bases from V and 4 bases from J; bases unmatched to any gene: 5. The CDR3 runs to 16 residues. The CDR3 loop reads CASSWDRAGGANVLTF. The CDR3, as DNA: TGTGCCAGCAGCTGGGACAGGGCTGGAGGGGCCAACGTCCTGACTTTC. The complete variable domain, with remaining parts taken from reference TRBV11-2 and TRBJ2-6, reads EAGVAQSPRYKIIEKRQSVAFWCNPISGHATLYWYQQILGQGPKLLIQFQNNGVVDDSQLPKDRFSAERLKGVDSTLKIQPAKLEDSAVYLCASSWDRAGGANVLTFGAGSRLTVL.

The rearrangement joins TRBV5-1 to TRBJ2-5, with TRBD2 matching 15 bases. V was clipped by 4 bases and J by 1 base; unmatched bases: 2. Per germline, CDR1 SGHRS and CDR2 YFSETQ. The CDR3 loop spans 16 amino acids. The CDR3 is CASSQGLAGGQETQYF. CDR3 nucleotide sequence: TGCGCCAGCAGCCAGGGACTAGCGGGGGGCCAAGAGACCCAGTACTTC. Complete variable domain (other parts from reference TRBV5-1 and TRBJ2-5): KAGVTQTPRYLIKTRGQQVTLSCSPISGHRSVSWYQQTPGQGLQFLFEYFSETQRNKGNFPGRFSGRQFSNSRSEMNVSTLELGDSALYLCASSQGLAGGQETQYFGPGTRLLVL.

The chain combines TRBV2 with TRBJ2-5; 8 positions match TRBD2. The CDR3 extends over 13 amino acids. After removal of 7 bases from V and 5 bases from J, the junction contained 6 bases not matched to a gene. Germline V gene sequence: CDR1 SNHLY, CDR2 FYNNEI. The CDR3 here is CASTRGGTETQYF. In DNA, the CDR3 is TGTGCCAGCACCCGGGGGGGCACTGAGACCCAGTACTTC. Complete variable domain (other parts from reference TRBV2 and TRBJ2-5): EPEVTQTPSHQVTQMGQEVILRCVPISNHLYFYWYRQILGQKVEFLVSFYNNEISEKSEIFDDQFSVERPDGSNFTLKIRSTKLEDSAMYFCASTRGGTETQYFGPGTRLLVL.

Ten or more counts support this clone. The chain couples TRBV29-1 to TRBJ2-7; a weak D match, TRBD1 (6 bases). This CDR3 is 11 amino acids long. V was trimmed by 7 bases and J by 3 bases, leaving 10 bases between them. Germline values: CDR1 SQVTM, CDR2 ANQGSEA. The CDR3 nucleotides are TGCAGCGCCTTGACAGGCTACGAGCAGTACTTC. Translating gives CSALTGYEQYF.

This chain uses TRBV5-6 with TRBJ2-5, with D perhaps assigned TRBD1 or TRBD2 (6 bases each). The CDR3 is 16 residues long. V lost 4 bases to trimming and J lost 6 bases, with 22 bases between them. From germline, CDR1 is SGHDT and CDR2 YYEEEE. DNA for the CDR3: TGTGCCAGCAGCGCGGGTACCGGGGGCACGGCTAAGACCCAGTACTTC. Translated, it gives CASSAGTGGTAKTQYF.

This clone was seen only once. The V gene is TRBV2, the J gene TRBJ2-3; tentative D call: TRBD2 (5 bases). Germline assignment: CDR1 SNHLY and CDR2 FYNNEI. The CDR3 runs to 12 residues. V shed 4 bases and J shed 7 bases, with 9 bases lying between them. CDR3 coding DNA: TGTGCCAGCAGTGTTGCCGGGAATACGCAGTATTTT. Protein: CASSVAGNTQYF.

This clone was counted only a few times. The chain combines TRBV7-2 with TRBJ2-2, with D maybe TRBD1 (5 bases). Trimming pared 5 bases from V and 6 bases from J, leaving 16 bases between. Per the germline V gene, CDR1 is SGHTA and CDR2 is FQGNSA. The CDR3 consists of 15 residues. The CDR3 DNA follows: TGTGCCAGCAGCAGGAGTGGGGCGCAGGCCGGGGAGCTGTTTTTT. As protein: CASSRSGAQAGELFF. Combining the CDR3 with reference TRBV7-2 and TRBJ2-2 gives the whole variable domain GAGVSQSPSNKVTEKGKDVELRCDPISGHTALYWYRQSLGQGLEFLIYFQGNSAPDKSGLPSDRFSAERTGGSVSTLTIQRTQQEDSAVYLCASSRSGAQAGELFFGEGSRLTVL.

V gene TRBV27 combines with J gene TRBJ1-6; TRBD1 might be the D (6 bases). This CDR3 has 13 amino acids. Between the trimmed V and J ends, which lost 2 bases and 9 bases, there was a span of 8 bases. CDR1 MNHEY and CDR2 SMNVEV come from the germline V gene (reference sequence). The CDR3 DNA reads TGTGCCAGCAGTTTAATCAGGGGTTCACCCCTCCACTTT. It yields the protein CASSLIRGSPLHF.

The chain is built from TRBV5-4 and TRBJ2-2; D not certain. Germline values: CDR1 SGHNT, CDR2 YYREEE (reference sequence). V was shortened by 5 bases and J by 7 bases, with 9 bases between the two germline ends. The CDR3 length is 12 residues. Written as DNA, the CDR3 is TGTGCCAGCAGACCTCAAGACGGGGAGCTGTTTTTT. It codes for CASRPQDGELFF.

The genes are TRBV11-2 and TRBJ2-3; D is tentatively TRBD1 or TRBD2 (6 bases each). Trimming stripped 5 bases from V and 2 bases from J, with 17 bases between. The CDR3 has 16 residues. In germline, CDR1 is SGHAT, CDR2 FQNNGV. In DNA form, the CDR3 reads TGTGCCAGCAGCCCCCTGGGAAGGGGGGCCACAGATACGCAGTATTTT. This sequence encodes CASSPLGRGATDTQYF.